This paragraph covers one T cell receptor (beta chain) sequence. This clonotype was seen a handful of times. Its antigen remains unidentified. Per-base qualities were not stored, and no clone one base away is much larger. Libraries were constructed by 5' RACE. Data came from an Illumina HiSeq 2000. Template switching introduced a universal primer binding site; the final cDNA contained a unique molecular identifier, enabling accurate counting of TCR cDNA molecules. First-strand cDNA for TCR alpha and beta chains was synthesized from specific primers in the conserved constant-segment region. Each cDNA library was double barcoded, with a SMART-Mk sample barcode plus Illumina barcodes, to control for contamination. TruSeq adapter sequences and Illumina sample barcodes were added in two successive PCR steps. The Illumina HiSeq platform was used with custom primers to sequence TCR alpha and beta cDNA libraries. Regarding the original processing steps: Unique molecular identifiers were extracted from raw reads with MiGEC, and CDR3 positions were determined with MiXCR. Recombination models were inferred per individual with the repgenHMM and IGoR tools using an EM algorithm. The tcR package in R was used for shared clonotype analysis, with sharing normalized by the product of cloneset sizes. To study raw recombination without the effects of thymic and clonal selection, out-of-frame nonproductive sequences were analyzed. TCRdb reworked the public reads: Q25 trimming with fastp, MiXCR clone assembly, productive beta chains retained. Each entry is one CDR3 protein sequence, shown with its most common DNA and genes. TCRdb's processing, not the authors', yielded these V and J calls. The sample table holds approximately 410,000 distinct CDR3 sequences, of which approximately 17% were seen once. The ten largest make up 9.5% to 15% of the sample.

The sample comes from a study of identical twins (dated by TCRdb to 2016 to 2017). With respect to the entire study: TCR alpha and beta repertoires from monozygotic twins, unrelated adults of various ages and cord blood were deep-sequenced to test whether fetal clonotypes persist. To rule out contamination, replicate twin experiments were performed at different times with different library preparation protocols.

Every donor was a healthy Caucasian. Three unrelated non-twin adults were also sequenced: a male aged 18 to 29, a male aged 50 to 60 and a female aged 50 to 60. Miltenyi CD45RO+ enrichment and human naive T-cell isolation kits were used to isolate memory (CD45RO+) and naive T cells from PBMC. In the germline V gene, CDR1 corresponds to SGHVT and CDR2 to SQSDAQ. From the cysteine up to the phenylalanine, the CDR3 has a length of 19 residues. CDR3 DNA only is kept here, 57 bases in frame from base 1. V ends up 5 bases short and J 0 bases short, with an unmatched junction base count of 14. Overall study results and their limits: In monozygotic twins, recombination models systematically underestimated out-of-frame TCR alpha sharing, but the models matched the sharing seen between unrelated individuals. Compared with coincidental sharing between unrelated individuals, an excess of low generation-probability sequences was observed among out-of-frame TCR alpha sequences shared between twins. In beta out-of-frame sequences, excess twin sharing was weaker, because having fewer shared sequences lowered the signal-to-noise ratio. Conclusions relied on cross-sectional statistical analysis, since the same donors could not be followed over many years. Invariant T cells such as MAIT and iNKT could partly confound zero-insertion analyses, although diverse VJ usage argued against such confounding for most clonotypes. Abundant cord blood beta clonotypes carried fewer insertions; young adult naive repertoires showed a weaker similar trend, while memory repertoires showed none.

Material: naive T cells sorted from blood. What the cell subset or site label conveys for this sample: cells isolated with a human naive T-cell isolation kit. The TCR comes from a man aged 45-60 years in good health. Here the chain combines TRBV7-4 and TRBJ2-1, and TRBD2 matches 9 of the central bases. The nucleotide sequence is given as TGTGCCAGCAGCCCGGGACTAGCCAGAATTCTCAGCTCCTACAATGAGCAGTTCTTC. Its amino acids are CASSPGLARILSSYNEQFF. The full variable domain, with segments outside the CDR3 supplied by the reference TRBV7-4 and TRBJ2-1 proteins, appears as GAGVSQSPRYKVAKRGRDVALRCDSISGHVTLYWYRQTLGQGSEVLTYSQSDAQRDKSGRPSGRFSAERPERSVSTLKIQRTEQGDSAVYLCASSPGLARILSSYNEQFFGPGTRLTVL.